Listed here are 16 T cell receptor beta chains from one sample, sequenced in a study of read filtering for tumor transcriptome and immune sequencing. The library was built from roughly 400 ng RNA with molecular barcoded adaptors for alpha/delta and beta/gamma chains. TCRdb redid the calling of the reads with MiXCR, one entry per CDR3 protein. Counted here are some 140,000 distinct CDR3 sequences, roughly an eighth occurring once; the ten biggest clones make up 7% to 9%. The sequenced material came from a population of CD138-negative cells sorted from bone marrow. These receptor sequences come from a donor over 35 with multiple myeloma.

Many counts were recorded for this clonotype. The genes are TRBV12-5 and TRBJ2-7; perhaps TRBD2 as D (6 bases). The V end lost 0 bases, the J end lost 2 bases, and 14 bases lay between the germline ends. The CDR3 length is 16 residues. Germline lookup yields CDR1 LGHNT and CDR2 FRNRAP. This chain's CDR3 is CASGLVEGLRTYEQYF. The CDR3 coding sequence is TGTGCTAGTGGTTTGGTAGAAGGACTAAGAACCTACGAGCAGTACTTC.

This clonotype was counted many times. This chain links TRBV7-8 with TRBJ2-1; 8 nucleotides match TRBD2. Trimming removed 2 bases from V and 8 bases from J; junction bases left unmatched: 8. CDR3 size: 15 residues. Germline CDR1 is SGHVS and CDR2 is FQNEAQ. The CDR3 is CASSLRGGLSHEQFF. CDR3 DNA: TGTGCCAGCAGCTTACGGGGGGGGCTGTCCCATGAGCAGTTCTTC.

This clonotype was seen a few times. CDR3 DNA: TGCGCCAGCAGTGGACTAGCGGGAGTAGGCGAGCAGTACTTC. Its protein product is CASSGLAGVGEQYF. The V call is TRBV10-1, the J call TRBJ2-7, with 12 positions matching TRBD2. V gave up 4 bases and J gave up 6 bases; unmatched junction bases: 4. There are 14 residues in the CDR3. CDR1 is WNHNN, CDR2 SYGVQD, per germline (reference sequence).

This clonotype was seen many times. The J gene is TRBJ2-7, the V gene TRBV4-1; D may be TRBD1 or TRBD2 (5 bases each). Germline CDR1 is MGHRA and CDR2 is YSYEKL. V was pared by 3 bases and J by 0 bases, with 18 bases between. The CDR3 sequence is 17 residues long. The CDR3 DNA sequence: TGCGCCAGCAGCCACCAGGAGGTGACAGTGAGCTCCTACGAGCAGTACTTC. Translating it yields CASSHQEVTVSSYEQYF.

This clonotype has at least ten counts. The chain links TRBV19 to TRBJ1-5, with no clear D. The V end lost 6 bases, the J end lost 6 bases, and 18 bases lay between the germline ends. Looked up from germline, CDR1 is LNHDA and CDR2 is SQIVND (reference sequence). The CDR3 runs to 15 residues. In DNA, the CDR3 is TGTGCCAGTAGGGCGGTAGTCCCGTATAGTCAGCCCCAGCATTTT. Translated, it gives CASRAVVPYSQPQHF. Looking up the rest from reference TRBV19 and TRBJ1-5 gives the full variable domain: DGGITQSPKYLFRKEGQNVTLSCEQNLNHDAMYWYRQDPGQGLRLIYYSQIVNDFQKGDIAEGYSVSREKKESFPLTVTSAQKNPTAFYLCASRAVVPYSQPQHFGDGTRLSIL.

This clonotype came up many times. The V and J genes are TRBV18 and TRBJ2-3; D remains ambiguous. Germline V gene sequence: CDR1 KGHSH, CDR2 LQKENI. The CDR3 spans 14 residues. V was cut by 2 bases and J by 4 bases, with 10 bases left in between. The CDR3 sequence is CASSPGAKSDTQYF. DNA of the CDR3: TGTGCCAGCTCACCAGGAGCGAAATCAGATACGCAGTATTTT. The full variable domain, rest sourced from reference TRBV18 and TRBJ2-3, is NAGVMQNPRHLVRRRGQEARLRCSPMKGHSHVYWYRQLPEEGLKFMVYLQKENIIDESGMPKERFSAEFPKEGPSILRIQQVVRGDSAAYFCASSPGAKSDTQYFGPGTRLTVL.

This clonotype was detected many times. The chain carries TRBV12-5 and TRBJ2-5; 8 positions match TRBD1. CDR3 length equals 16 residues. With V trimmed by 2 bases and J by 5 bases, 10 bases remained unmatched. Germline V gene data show CDR1 as LGHNT and CDR2 as FRNRAP. The CDR3 DNA follows: TGTGCTAGTGGTTTGCCGCGACAGGGGTTCGCGGAGACCCAGTACTTC. It is translated as CASGLPRQGFAETQYF.

This clonotype appeared many times. CDR3 DNA: TGCAGCGTGAACAGTGGGGGAGAGACCCAGTACTTC. The encoded protein is CSVNSGGETQYF. The chain has TRBV29-1 and TRBJ2-5; D may correspond to TRBD1 or TRBD2 (5 bases each). Germline CDR1 reads SQVTM; CDR2 reads ANQGSEA. With 6 bases removed from V and 4 bases from J, the gap between germline ends came to 12 bases. The CDR3 length is 12 residues.

This clonotype was recorded a few times. This chain uses TRBV10-3 with TRBJ2-7; tentative D call: TRBD2 (5 bases). The germline V gene has CDR1 ENHRY and CDR2 SYGVKD. Trimming pared 0 bases from V and 0 bases from J, leaving 12 bases between. The CDR3 is made up of 16 amino acids. The CDR3 sequence: CAISESRGFSSYEQYF. For the CDR3, the DNA is TGTGCCATCAGTGAGTCAAGAGGGTTTAGCTCCTACGAGCAGTACTTC.

This clonotype was recorded at least ten times. The chain links TRBV20-1 to TRBJ1-1, with TRBD1 matching over 7 bases. The CDR3 sequence is 15 residues long. The J segment lost 3 bases and the V segment lost 3 bases, leaving 10 bases of the junction unmatched. CDR1 is DFQATT and CDR2 is SNEGSKA in the germline V gene (reference sequence). As DNA, the CDR3 is TGCAGTGCTAGCGTTACAGGGGACTACTACACTGAAGCTTTCTTT. Amino acids: CSASVTGDYYTEAFF.

This clonotype has a count of ten or more. J is TRBJ1-5 and V is TRBV5-1; TRBD1 matches at 8 bases. Germline loops: CDR1 SGHRS, CDR2 YFSETQ. V trimming: 4 bases; J trimming: 3 bases; junction bases outside the gene matches: 6. The CDR3 is 15 residues long. The CDR3 is CASSTGQGVNQPQHF. The CDR3 region has the DNA TGCGCCAGCAGCACCGGACAGGGTGTCAATCAGCCCCAGCATTTT.

Concerning this clonotype: The CDR3 ends on some other residue instead of the conserved phenylalanine or tryptophan, so this is likely a read error. The chain couples TRBV10-2 to TRBJ2-1, with 11 bases matching TRBD2. Trimming took 5 bases from V and 1 from J; bases not matched to a gene: 1. The CDR3 runs 15 residues. The germline gives CDR1 WSHSY, CDR2 SAAADI. The CDR3 is CASSRLAGSYNEQFY. The CDR3 coding sequence is TGCGCCAGCAGTCGACTAGCGGGATCCTACAATGAGCAGTTCTAC.

As regards this clonotype: This may be a read error: a much more frequent sequence differs by one nucleotide. V and J are TRBV7-9 and TRBJ2-7, with TRBD1 identical over 8 bases. CDR3 size: 14 residues. Germline CDR1 SEHNR, CDR2 FQNEAQ (reference sequence). The V and J ends lost 4 bases and 6 bases, in that order; junction bases with no gene match: 8. CDR3 amino acids: CASSWDRSIAEQYF. CDR3 sequence (DNA): TGTGCCAGCAGCTGGGACAGGTCCATAGCCGAGCAGTACTTC.

The chain uses TRBV7-2 and TRBJ2-7, with TRBD1 identical over 10 bases. V gave up 1 base and J gave up 5 bases; unmatched junction bases: 2. Looked up from germline, CDR1 is SGHTA and CDR2 is FQGNSA. The CDR3 loop spans 14 amino acids. CDR3 coding DNA: TGTGCCAGCAGCTTAGACGGGACAGGGGACGAGCAGTACTTC. Translating gives CASSLDGTGDEQYF.

At least ten counts were recorded for this clonotype. CDR3 loop: CASSYNPRDTLYEQYF. DNA for the CDR3: TGTGCCAGCAGTTACAACCCCAGGGACACGTTATACGAGCAGTACTTC. The gene calls are TRBV6-2 or TRBV6-3 and TRBJ2-7; perhaps TRBD1 as D (6 bases). Trimming stripped 2 bases from V and 4 bases from J, with 18 bases between. The V gene's germline CDR1 is MNHEY and CDR2 SVGEGT. CDR3 length: 16 residues.

V is TRBV7-3 and J is TRBJ2-2; D might be TRBD1 (5 bases). Germline assignment: CDR1 SGHTA and CDR2 FQGTGA. The CDR3 length is 16 residues. V was pared by 2 bases and J by 5 bases, with 15 bases between. The CDR3 region is CASSLQGQVGTGELFF. The CDR3 DNA reads TGTGCCAGCAGCTTACAGGGCCAGGTGGGGACCGGGGAGCTGTTTTTT.